This T cell receptor beta chain stems from a study of T-cell reconstitution after alpha-beta-depleted transplantation in children. Library preparation (for TCRbeta) was performed with unique molecular identifiers. TCRdb called the PCR reads again in MiXCR, with one record for every CDR3 protein. The data contain 200,000 to 250,000 distinct CDR3 sequences, about a tenth of them singletons. This clonotype came up many times. Its matching antigen is unknown. Study-level findings and limits: About two months after transplant, alpha-beta T cells reportedly came from several hundred expanded graft clones. Some patients owed their high day-60 TCRbeta diversity to surviving recipient T cells and thymic progenitors.

The CDR3 runs to 12 residues. Per germline, CDR1 MNHEY and CDR2 SVGEGT. V shed 5 bases and J shed 6 bases, with 11 bases lying between them. This clonotype was obtained from a child in the first two years of life with acute myeloid leukemia, due to receive a stem cell transplant. The sequencing used PBMCs, collected before TCRalphabeta/CD19-depleted stem cell transplant. V gene TRBV6-2 or TRBV6-3 combines with J gene TRBJ2-7; the D gene could be TRBD1 or TRBD2 (5 bases each). CDR3 sequence: CASSDNGGEQYF. CDR3 nucleotide sequence: TGTGCCAGCAGTGACAATGGGGGCGAGCAGTACTTC.